The 14 T cell receptor beta chains in this list originate from one sample, sequenced in a study of blood T cell repertoires in COVID-19. The protocol was immunoSEQ multiplex PCR, while the TCRdb copy is restricted to in-frame clones and leaves out a portion. The table lists a few hundred thousand clones, around 84% of them singletons. Sequencing was done on a sample of PBMCs or T cells enriched from blood (not recorded which). These receptors all stem from a woman aged 45-65 years who had been exposed to COVID-19.

The chain employs TRBV5-1 and TRBJ1-1, with TRBD1 as a possible D gene (6 bases). Germline V gene sequence: CDR1 SGHRS, CDR2 YFSETQ. V shed 6 bases and J shed 1 base, with 10 bases lying between them. The CDR3 sequence is 13 residues long. CDR3 bases: TGCGCCAGCAAGAGGACAGCGAACACTGAAGCTTTCTTT. It codes for CASKRTANTEAFF. Looking up the rest from reference TRBV5-1 and TRBJ1-1 gives the full variable domain: KAGVTQTPRYLIKTRGQQVTLSCSPISGHRSVSWYQQTPGQGLQFLFEYFSETQRNKGNFPGRFSGRQFSNSRSEMNVSTLELGDSALYLCASKRTANTEAFFGQGTRLTVV.

The V call is TRBV20-1, the J call TRBJ2-3, with 10 bases that match TRBD2. The CDR3 is made up of 15 amino acids. Germline CDR1 and CDR2: DFQATT and SNEGSKA (reference sequence). V lost 3 bases and J lost 6; bases outside the gene matches: 9. The CDR3 loop is CSASMGLAFSDTQYF. In nucleotides, the CDR3 is TGCAGTGCTAGTATGGGACTAGCGTTCTCTGATACGCAGTATTTT.

The chain employs TRBV4-3 and TRBJ1-1; 7 bases map to TRBD1. J lost 7 bases, V lost 1 base, and 3 bases had no gene match. Germline values: CDR1 LGHNA, CDR2 YSLEER. This CDR3 has 13 amino acids. The chain's CDR3 is CASSQGGQVEAFF. Written as DNA, the CDR3 is TGCGCCAGCAGCCAAGGCGGACAGGTTGAAGCTTTCTTT.

The V gene is TRBV24-1, the J gene TRBJ2-1; perhaps TRBD1 as D (6 bases). The V gene lost 4 bases and the J gene lost 4 bases, with 10 bases spanning the gap. The CDR3 sequence is 14 residues long. Germline CDR1 KGHDR, CDR2 SFDVKD. The CDR3 loop is CATSENRVYNEQFF. CDR3 DNA: TGTGCCACCAGTGAGAACAGGGTGTACAATGAGCAGTTCTTC.

As DNA, the CDR3 is TGTGCCAGCAGGACAGGGGGCGAGACAGATACGCAGTATTTT. Its translation: CASRTGGETDTQYF. V gene TRBV6-5 combines with J gene TRBJ2-3; 10 positions match TRBD1. Germline CDR1 is MNHEY and CDR2 is SVGAGI. Trimming took 6 bases from V and 3 from J; bases not matched to a gene: 3. This CDR3 comprises 14 residues.

This chain links TRBV6-1 with TRBJ1-5; D might be TRBD1 (6 bases). The length of the CDR3 is 17 residues. V lost 3 bases, J lost 0 bases, and 15 bases lay in between. Germline CDR1 reads MNHNS; CDR2 reads SASEGT. The CDR3 nucleotides are TGTGCCAGCAGTGACAGGGGCCGTTTTTATAGCAATCAGCCCCAGCATTTT. Amino acids: CASSDRGRFYSNQPQHF.

This clone has more than one count but fewer than ten. J is TRBJ1-1 and V is TRBV30, with a tentative D call TRBD1 (5 bases). CDR1 and CDR2 (germline): GTSNPN, SVGIG (reference sequence). Trimming cost V 2 bases and J 1 base, with 8 bases left between them. CDR3 length equals 13 residues. The CDR3 nucleotides are TGTGCCTGGAGTCTGGGGCGGAACACTGAAGCTTTCTTT. It yields the protein CAWSLGRNTEAFF.

The CDR3 here is CASTLAGPRGSTDTQYF. Written as DNA, the CDR3 is TGCGCCAGCACCCTAGCGGGGCCGCGCGGTAGCACAGATACGCAGTATTTT. V and J are TRBV10-2 and TRBJ2-3, with TRBD2 matching over 9 bases. The CDR3 loop spans 17 amino acids. V lost 7 bases, J lost 0 bases, and 11 bases stayed unmatched. Germline CDR1 is WSHSY and CDR2 is SAAADI.

V and J are TRBV19 and TRBJ2-7, with a weak D call TRBD1 (6 bases). Trimming pared 6 bases from V and 0 bases from J, leaving 12 bases between. The CDR3 runs to 14 residues. Germline values: CDR1 LNHDA, CDR2 SQIVND (reference sequence). As DNA, the CDR3 is TGTGCCAGTAGCCTAGGACAGACCTCCTACGAGCAGTACTTC. Translated: CASSLGQTSYEQYF.

The J gene is TRBJ1-1, the V gene TRBV5-1; 9 bases map to TRBD1. Germline V gives CDR1 SGHRS, CDR2 YFSETQ. The junction had 12 bases not matched to a gene; V was cut back by 7 bases and J by 5 bases. CDR3 length: 15 residues. In nucleotides, the CDR3 is TGCGCCAGCGCCCCGTTGGGACAGGGAGTGACTGAAGCTTTCTTT. Protein sequence: CASAPLGQGVTEAFF.

The chain combines TRBV3-1 (or the pseudogene TRBV3-2) with TRBJ1-2, with no clear D. The ends were cut back, 4 bases at V and 1 base at J, with 19 bases in the middle. The CDR3 length is 17 residues. CDR1 and CDR2 (germline): LGHDT, YNNKEL (reference sequence). The CDR3 nucleotides read TGTGCCAGCAGCCGAAGCTTACAGAGTTCTCTTAACTATGGCTACACCTTC. This gives the protein CASSRSLQSSLNYGYTF.

V and J are TRBV7-2 and TRBJ2-3, with D possibly matching TRBD1 (6 bases). V was cut by 2 bases and J by 4 bases, with 10 bases left in between. Per the germline V gene, CDR1 is SGHTA and CDR2 is FQGNSA. CDR3 length equals 14 residues. The CDR3 loop reads CASSLPKGADTQYF. The CDR3 DNA reads TGTGCCAGCAGCTTACCTAAGGGGGCAGATACGCAGTATTTT.

The chain carries TRBV25-1 and TRBJ2-1, with 8 bases fitting TRBD2. The V gene end was trimmed by 1 base and the J gene end by 3 bases; junction bases not matched to a gene: 5. The germline V gene has CDR1 MGHDK and CDR2 SYGVNS. This CDR3 is 16 amino acids long. CDR3 sequence reads: CASSEFGGGHYNEQFF. The CDR3 DNA reads as TGTGCCAGCAGTGAATTTGGCGGGGGGCACTACAATGAGCAGTTCTTC.

V is TRBV14 and J is TRBJ1-1; tentative D call: TRBD1 (5 bases). The V end lost 7 bases, the J end lost 4 bases, and 16 bases lay between the germline ends. Germline values: CDR1 SGHDN, CDR2 FVKESK. This CDR3 is built from 14 residues. The CDR3 DNA is TGTGCCAGCAAATCCAGGGCGCAGGGCACTGAAGCTTTCTTT. Translation gives CASKSRAQGTEAFF.